This section outlines one TCR beta chain sequence together with its context. The CDR3 loop spans 17 amino acids. V lost 4 bases to trimming and J lost 1 base; unmatched junction nucleotides: 9. CDR1 is SGHNT, CDR2 YENEEA, per germline. This entry comes from a study of OX40 agonist ivuxolimab in advanced cancers. Sequencing was performed with immunoSEQ multiplex PCR; in TCRdb, only in-frame clones are kept and a portion is missing. This sample has some 74,000 clones, with around 90% found just once. The chain uses TRBV11-3 and TRBJ2-5; 10 positions match TRBD1. The sequence came from an adult with an advanced solid tumor such as melanoma, head and neck, liver or kidney cancer. The material sequenced was CD4+ or CD8+ T cells sorted from blood, taken in a trial of the OX40 agonist ivuxolimab. The CDR3 DNA reads TGTGCCAGCAGCTCAACCGGGGACAGGGGTCGCCAAGAGACCCAGTACTTC. This encodes CASSSTGDRGRQETQYF. The full variable domain, rest sourced from reference TRBV11-3 and TRBJ2-5, is EAGVVQSPRYKIIEKKQPVAFWCNPISGHNTLYWYLQNLGQGPELLIRYENEEAVDDSQLPKDRFSAERLKGVDSTLKIQPAELGDSAVYLCASSSTGDRGRQETQYFGPGTRLLVL.